This T cell receptor beta chain came from a study of human T cells and chemical hapten exposure. Overall study: Variation in per-sample TCR yields came mainly from small pooled library volume differences.

The time point here: healthy volunteer bleed at 6 weeks. Before extraction, the whole blood was not fractionated, and total RNA was taken from it. The sample holds a few counts of this clonotype. Library preparation tagged each individual cDNA molecule with a unique molecular identifier. In the original analysis: Per-sample TCR counts ranged from 23,224 to 690,600, median around 96,000. TCRdb ran MiXCR on the RACE reads and lists one entry per CDR3 protein. The V and J calls and clone size are TCRdb's, not the authors'. This table has 70,000 to 95,000 distinct CDR3 sequences, approximately 8.1% appearing once. Germline lookup yields CDR1 SGDLS and CDR2 YYNGEE. The CDR3 runs to 17 residues. Losses at the gene ends were 4 bases for V and 4 bases for J; bases not matched to a gene: 12.

Sequenced sample: whole blood. The chain couples TRBV9 to TRBJ2-3; TRBD2 matches 10 bases. The receptor comes from a female donor in good health. Some clones in this sample may be carry-over from other donors' samples. CDR3 sequence (DNA): TGTGCCAGCAGCCTAGTCCCACGACTAGCGGGCCCAGATACGCAGTATTTT. This codes for CASSLVPRLAGPDTQYF.